Presented here are 14 T cell receptor beta chains from one specimen sequenced in a study of T cells after yellow fever vaccination. TCRdb independently ran MiXCR on the 5' RACE reads; one entry per CDR3 protein. The top ten clones hold around an eighth of a sample with about 550,000 distinct CDR3 sequences, 15% to 20% of them seen once. Sequencing was performed on PBMCs, taken 15 days after the yellow fever booster vaccination. The receptors shown here come from a man aged 25 to 40 who received the YFV17D yellow fever vaccine.

CDR3 residues: CASSLAIGLPQETQYF. Written as DNA, the CDR3 is TGTGCCAGCAGCTTAGCGATTGGACTCCCGCAAGAGACCCAGTACTTC. This chain uses TRBV7-8 with TRBJ2-5; D is perhaps TRBD2 (5 bases). The CDR3 spans 16 residues. The germline V gene has CDR1 SGHVS and CDR2 FQNEAQ. V lost 0 bases and J lost 2, with 13 bases in between. The variable domain in full, completed from reference TRBV7-8 and TRBJ2-5, reads GAGVSQSPRYKVAKRGQDVALRCDPISGHVSLFWYQQALGQGPEFLTYFQNEAQLDKSGLPSDRFFAERPEGSVSTLKIQRTQQEDSAVYLCASSLAIGLPQETQYFGPGTRLLVL.

This clonotype was seen a handful of times. V is TRBV6-1 and J is TRBJ1-2; TRBD1 is a possible D gene (5 bases). CDR1 is MNHNS, CDR2 SASEGT, per germline. The germline V and J ends were trimmed by 5 bases and 0 bases, with 13 bases remaining between them. The CDR3 has 15 amino acids. The CDR3: CASSSGGSANYGYTF. CDR3 sequence (DNA): TGTGCCAGCAGTAGTGGGGGGTCAGCTAACTATGGCTACACCTTC.

Of note for this clonotype: Germline and junction disagree at one end, which may indicate a read error. The rearrangement links TRBV6-1 to TRBJ2-7, with D possibly matching TRBD1 (6 bases). Germline V gene sequence: CDR1 MNHNS, CDR2 SASEGT. The CDR3 extends over 15 amino acids. The chain's CDR3 is CASTRDNLRYYERYF. Written as DNA, the CDR3 is TGTGCCAGCACTCGGGACAACCTTAGGTACTACGAGCGGTACTTC.

This sequence joins TRBV5-6 and TRBJ2-7; the match to TRBD2 covers 8 bases. The germline V gene encodes CDR1 SGHDT and CDR2 YYEEEE. The J segment lost 7 bases and the V segment lost 4 bases, leaving 10 bases of the junction unmatched. CDR3 length: 14 residues. The CDR3 coding sequence is TGTGCCAGCAGCGCGACTAGCGCCTTTGTGGAGCAGTACTTC. Translation: CASSATSAFVEQYF.

The chain combines TRBV7-9 with TRBJ2-1, with 8 nucleotides matching TRBD2. Germline CDR1 is SEHNR and CDR2 is FQNEAQ (reference sequence). V trimming: 10 bases; J trimming: 4 bases; junction bases outside the gene matches: 6. This CDR3 has 13 amino acids. Written as DNA, the CDR3 is TGTGCCATCGACGGGGGGGGGTACAATGAGCAGTTCTTC. It codes for CAIDGGGYNEQFF.

The V call is TRBV10-1, the J call TRBJ1-1; D is perhaps TRBD1 (6 bases). Trimming took 6 bases from V and 5 from J, leaving 13 bases between them. The CDR3 is 13 amino acids. Germline V CDR1 and CDR2: WNHNN, SYGVQD (reference sequence). The DNA for the CDR3 is TGCGCCAGCAGGCCGGGACATACGACTGAAGCTTTCTTT. The encoded protein is CASRPGHTTEAFF.

In its sample, this clonotype was seen a few times. The chain has TRBV27 and TRBJ2-7; the match to TRBD1 covers 7 bases. Germline V CDR1 and CDR2: MNHEY, SMNVEV (reference sequence). The CDR3 loop spans 13 amino acids. V shed 8 bases, J shed 3 bases, and the junction held 7 bases outside the gene matches. The CDR3 protein is CASGYTGDYEQYF. The CDR3 bases are TGTGCCAGCGGCTACACAGGGGACTACGAGCAGTACTTC.

The V gene is TRBV20-1, the J gene TRBJ2-1; 7 nucleotides line up with TRBD1. With 6 bases clipped from V and 2 bases from J, the junction kept 10 bases outside the gene matches. CDR1 is DFQATT and CDR2 is SNEGSKA in the germline V gene (reference sequence). CDR3 size: 15 residues. The CDR3 region is CSATGPQGAYNEQFF. The CDR3 DNA sequence: TGCAGTGCGACCGGTCCTCAGGGGGCCTACAATGAGCAGTTCTTC.

This clonotype has only a few counts. The chain has TRBV5-8 and TRBJ1-6, with D possibly matching TRBD1 (5 bases). Looked up from germline, CDR1 is SGHTS and CDR2 is YDEGEE. CDR3 length: 15 residues. V was clipped by 3 bases and J by 9 bases, with 16 bases between them. The CDR3 nucleotides read TGTGCCAGCAGCTCCGGTGCCAGGGTTACTTCACCCCTCCACTTT. It codes for CASSSGARVTSPLHF.

This clonotype was detected a few times. V is TRBV28 and J is TRBJ2-7, with D perhaps matching TRBD2 (5 bases). The length of the CDR3 is 11 residues. Trimming took 8 bases from V and 3 from J, leaving 8 bases between them. In germline, CDR1 is MDHEN, CDR2 SYDVKM. In DNA, the CDR3 is TGTGCCAGCGTGGGGAGCTACGAGCAGTACTTC. Amino acids: CASVGSYEQYF.

The CDR3 DNA is TGTGCCAGCAGCTCGAGACTAGATGGCACCGGGGAGCTGTTTTTT. Translated: CASSSRLDGTGELFF. The chain combines TRBV7-9 with TRBJ2-2; D may be TRBD2 (6 bases). Germline V lookup: CDR1 SEHNR, CDR2 FQNEAQ (reference sequence). With 4 bases removed from V and 4 bases from J, the gap between germline ends came to 13 bases. The CDR3 is 15 amino acids.

V and J are TRBV29-1 and TRBJ1-1; D is undetermined. Germline CDR1 SQVTM, CDR2 ANQGSEA. Trimming left V 1 base short and J 3 bases short, with 9 bases between. This CDR3 contains 13 residues. CDR3 amino acids: CSVEASGYTEAFF. DNA for the CDR3: TGCAGCGTTGAAGCGTCAGGTTACACTGAAGCTTTCTTT.

V usage is TRBV4-2 and J usage is TRBJ2-7; D possibly corresponds to TRBD2 (6 bases). V shed 4 bases and J shed 6 bases, with 13 bases lying between them. This CDR3 is 13 amino acids long. The germline V gene has CDR1 LGHNA and CDR2 YNFKEQ. CDR3 sequence: CASSPGDLCEQYF. In DNA form, the CDR3 reads TGTGCCAGCAGCCCGGGGGACCTCTGCGAGCAGTACTTC.

The chain carries TRBV20-1 and TRBJ2-1, with 7 bases matching TRBD1. The CDR3 is made up of 18 amino acids. V gave up 0 bases and J gave up 0 bases; unmatched junction bases: 11. Germline V gives CDR1 DFQATT, CDR2 SNEGSKA (reference sequence). For the CDR3, the DNA is TGCAGTGCTAGAGACATTAACAGGGGTATAAGCTCCTACAATGAGCAGTTCTTC. As protein: CSARDINRGISSYNEQFF.